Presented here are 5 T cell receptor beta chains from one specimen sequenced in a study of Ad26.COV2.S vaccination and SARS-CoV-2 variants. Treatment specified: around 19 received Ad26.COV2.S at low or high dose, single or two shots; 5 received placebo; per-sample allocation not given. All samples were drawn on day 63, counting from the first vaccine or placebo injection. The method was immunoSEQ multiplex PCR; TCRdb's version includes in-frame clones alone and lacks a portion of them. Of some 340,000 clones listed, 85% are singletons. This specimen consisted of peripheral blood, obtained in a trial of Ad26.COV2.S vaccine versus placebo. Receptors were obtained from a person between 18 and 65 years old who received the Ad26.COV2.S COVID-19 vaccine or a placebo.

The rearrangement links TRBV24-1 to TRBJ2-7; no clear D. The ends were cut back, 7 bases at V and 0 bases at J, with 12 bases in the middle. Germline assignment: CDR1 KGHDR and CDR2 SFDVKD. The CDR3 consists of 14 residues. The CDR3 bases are TGTGCCACCAGGACGGACCGATTCTCCTACGAGCAGTACTTC. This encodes CATRTDRFSYEQYF.

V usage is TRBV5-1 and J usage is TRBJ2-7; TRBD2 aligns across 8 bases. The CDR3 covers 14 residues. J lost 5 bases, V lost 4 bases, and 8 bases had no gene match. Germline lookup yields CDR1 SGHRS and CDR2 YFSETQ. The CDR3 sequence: CASSGGTSINEQYF. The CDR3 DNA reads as TGCGCCAGCAGCGGCGGGACTAGTATCAACGAGCAGTACTTC. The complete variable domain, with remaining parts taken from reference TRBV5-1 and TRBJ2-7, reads KAGVTQTPRYLIKTRGQQVTLSCSPISGHRSVSWYQQTPGQGLQFLFEYFSETQRNKGNFPGRFSGRQFSNSRSEMNVSTLELGDSALYLCASSGGTSINEQYFGPGTRLTVT.

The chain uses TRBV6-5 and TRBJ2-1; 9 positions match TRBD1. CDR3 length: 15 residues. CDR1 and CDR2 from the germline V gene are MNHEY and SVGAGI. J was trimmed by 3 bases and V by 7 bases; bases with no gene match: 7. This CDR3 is CASTPTGGDYNEQFF. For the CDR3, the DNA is TGTGCCAGCACCCCGACAGGGGGAGACTACAATGAGCAGTTCTTC.

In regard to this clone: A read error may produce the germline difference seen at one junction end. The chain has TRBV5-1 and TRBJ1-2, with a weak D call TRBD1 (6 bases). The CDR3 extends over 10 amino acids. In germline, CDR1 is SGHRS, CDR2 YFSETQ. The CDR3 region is CARAKRDTLF. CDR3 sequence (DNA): TGCGCCAGGGCGAAAAGGGACACTCTCTTC.

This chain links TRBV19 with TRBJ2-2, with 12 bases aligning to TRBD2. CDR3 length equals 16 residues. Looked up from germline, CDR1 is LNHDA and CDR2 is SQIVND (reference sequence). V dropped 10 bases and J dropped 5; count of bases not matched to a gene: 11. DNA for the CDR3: TGTGCCACCCAGACCGGGACTAGCGGGCTTACCGGGGAGCTGTTTTTT. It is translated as CATQTGTSGLTGELFF.